Presented here are 28 T cell receptor beta chains from one specimen sequenced in a study of blood T cell repertoires in COVID-19. Sequencing used immunoSEQ multiplex PCR; TCRdb keeps in-frame clones, though not all of them. The profile shows more than 200,000 clones, 83% of them singletons. The material sequenced was peripheral blood. The receptor source for this set is a woman in her seventies with active or convalescent COVID-19.

The chain links TRBV6-6 to TRBJ2-4; D may be TRBD1 (6 bases). This CDR3 contains 16 residues. The V and J ends lost 9 bases and 6 bases respectively, with 24 bases between them. Germline CDR1 MNHNY, CDR2 SVGAGI (reference sequence). CDR3 bases: TGTGCCAGTATCAGGGGCCAGCCGACTTCGGTAAACATTCAGTACTTC. As protein: CASIRGQPTSVNIQYF.

This sequence joins TRBV28 and TRBJ1-5; D perhaps matches TRBD1 (5 bases). The CDR3 sequence is 15 residues long. Germline lookup yields CDR1 MDHEN and CDR2 SYDVKM. The CDR3 spells CAVNRPPGGNQPQHF. CDR3 DNA: TGTGCTGTTAACAGGCCTCCTGGGGGCAATCAGCCCCAGCATTTT.

This rearrangement joins TRBV11-2 to TRBJ2-7, with TRBD1 matching over 12 bases. Trimming at V came to 4 bases and at J to 5 bases, leaving 0 bases not matched to a gene. The germline CDR1 and CDR2 sequences are SGHAT and FQNNGV. This CDR3 has 13 residues. CDR3 nucleotides: TGTGCCAGCAGCTGGGACAGGGGGCACGAGCAGTACTTC. Protein: CASSWDRGHEQYF.

In its sample, this clone was seen once. The V gene is TRBV4-1, the J gene TRBJ2-1; 8 positions match TRBD1. The CDR3 length is 18 residues. Germline CDR1 MGHRA, CDR2 YSYEKL. V was clipped by 4 bases and J by 3 bases; unmatched bases: 14. CDR3 amino acids: CASSRYLPGQENYNEQFF. The CDR3 nucleotides are TGCGCCAGCAGCCGCTACTTACCGGGACAGGAAAACTACAATGAGCAGTTCTTC.

This clone was observed a few times. This chain links TRBV5-4 with TRBJ1-2; 8 bases agree with TRBD1. V shed 7 bases and J 8 bases; nucleotides not matched to a gene: 16. The CDR3 spans 15 residues. Germline CDR1 and CDR2: SGHNT and YYREEE (reference sequence). The CDR3 region has the DNA TGTGCCAGCGGCCCGGGACAGGCCCTCATCGGGGGCTACACCTTC. The encoded protein is CASGPGQALIGGYTF.

The V and J genes are TRBV28 and TRBJ1-1, with 7 bases that match TRBD1. The CDR3 has 19 residues. V dropped 1 base and J dropped 0; count of bases not matched to a gene: 14. Germline V gene lookup returns CDR1 MDHEN and CDR2 SYDVKM. In nucleotides, the CDR3 is TGTGCCAGCAGTTTATCCACCCGGGGACAGACGAAAATGAACACTGAAGCTTTCTTT. It encodes CASSLSTRGQTKMNTEAFF.

The chain links TRBV4-2 to TRBJ2-5; 8 bases align to TRBD2. Germline V CDR1 and CDR2: LGHNA, YNFKEQ. The J segment lost 3 bases and the V segment lost 4 bases, leaving 10 bases of the junction unmatched. This CDR3 is 16 amino acids long. CDR3 DNA sequence: TGTGCCAGCAGCCGGACACTAGCGGAACTGAAAGAGACCCAGTACTTC. This encodes CASSRTLAELKETQYF.

V is TRBV10-3 and J is TRBJ1-2; TRBD1 might be the D (6 bases). The V end was cut by 2 bases, the J end by 7 bases, with 11 bases between. This CDR3 has 13 residues. Germline assignment: CDR1 ENHRY and CDR2 SYGVKD. CDR3 sequence: CAISENLQGGYTF. CDR3 in DNA: TGTGCCATCAGTGAGAATTTACAGGGTGGCTACACCTTC.

In DNA, the CDR3 is TGTGCCAGCTCACGCACGACAGGGCGGGTGGTAGGCACTGAAGCTTTCTTT. Translation: CASSRTTGRVVGTEAFF. The chain carries TRBV18 and TRBJ1-1; 7 bases align to TRBD1. V shed 4 bases and J 4 bases; nucleotides not matched to a gene: 15. Germline V lookup: CDR1 KGHSH, CDR2 LQKENI. CDR3 length: 17 residues.

The rearrangement uses TRBV9 and TRBJ2-3; TRBD2 aligns across 8 bases. There are 14 residues in the CDR3. The germline V gene encodes CDR1 SGDLS and CDR2 YYNGEE. V was clipped by 3 bases and J by 6 bases; unmatched bases: 6. Written as DNA, the CDR3 is TGTGCCAGCAGCGGAGGGACTAGTTTCGATACGCAGTATTTT. Translation: CASSGGTSFDTQYF.

There are a few counts of this clone. This rearrangement joins TRBV10-3 to TRBJ1-4; 8 nucleotides line up with TRBD1. CDR1 is ENHRY, CDR2 SYGVKD, per germline. Germline trimming cut 11 bases from V and 6 bases from J; bases unmatched to any gene: 5. The CDR3 runs 12 residues. The CDR3 DNA reads as TGTGCCGTCCAGGGGGCTGATGAAAAACTGTTTTTT. Translating gives CAVQGADEKLFF.

The chain joins TRBV29-1 to TRBJ1-2, with D possibly TRBD1 on 6 matching bases. The CDR3 spans 14 residues. Germline V lookup: CDR1 SQVTM, CDR2 ANQGSEA. With 4 bases removed from V and 3 bases from J, the gap between germline ends came to 15 bases. CDR3 amino acids: CSVGRDTNHYGYTF. CDR3 in DNA: TGCAGCGTTGGCCGGGACACGAACCACTATGGCTACACCTTC.

This rearrangement joins TRBV7-8 to TRBJ1-6; TRBD1 aligns across 8 bases. This CDR3 contains 16 residues. Trimming took 1 base from V and 10 from J; bases not matched to a gene: 9. The V gene's germline CDR1 is SGHVS and CDR2 FQNEAQ. The CDR3 spells CASSLGSWTGFSPLHF. The CDR3 nucleotides are TGTGCCAGCAGCTTAGGGTCTTGGACAGGGTTCTCACCCCTCCACTTT.

Notes on this clone: Sequence at one end of the junction differs from germline and may be a read error. The rearrangement links TRBV20-1 to TRBJ2-7; a weak D match, TRBD2 (5 bases). Germline V gene data show CDR1 as DFQATT and CDR2 as SNEGSKA (reference sequence). CDR3 length: 11 amino acids. The CDR3 DNA is TGCAGTGCTAGAGACTGGACTGTCGCAAACTTC. Translated: CSARDWTVANF.

The chain recombines TRBV20-1 with TRBJ2-7; 8 positions agree with TRBD2. The CDR3 has 15 amino acids. Trimming cost V 3 bases and J 1 base; bases outside gene matches: 8. The V gene's germline CDR1 is DFQATT and CDR2 SNEGSKA (reference sequence). The CDR3 loop is CSASATSGLSYEQYF. DNA of the CDR3: TGCAGTGCTAGTGCAACTAGCGGACTATCCTACGAGCAGTACTTC.

The V and J genes are TRBV28 and TRBJ2-7; the match to TRBD2 covers 9 bases. Germline CDR1 reads MDHEN; CDR2 reads SYDVKM. The ends lost 3 bases at V and 2 bases at J; junction bases unmatched: 2. This CDR3 is 14 amino acids long. The CDR3 nucleotides read TGTGCCAGCAGTTTTTCTAGCGGGACCTACGAGCAGTACTTC. Amino acids: CASSFSSGTYEQYF.

The chain couples TRBV30 to TRBJ1-5; a weak D match, TRBD1 (5 bases). The CDR3 consists of 13 residues. The V and J ends lost 4 bases and 3 bases respectively, with 10 bases between them. The germline gives CDR1 GTSNPN, CDR2 SVGIG (reference sequence). CDR3 coding DNA: TGTGCCTGGAATTTAGGACACAATCAGCCCCAGCATTTT. Translation: CAWNLGHNQPQHF.

The table lists this clone with a few counts. This chain links TRBV3-1 (or the pseudogene TRBV3-2) with TRBJ1-3; 10 bases match TRBD1. Germline V lookup: CDR1 LGHDT, CDR2 YNNKEL (reference sequence). The V segment lost 2 bases and the J segment 2 bases; nucleotides outside the gene matches: 6. This CDR3 has 17 amino acids. The CDR3 sequence: CASSQTPGTGAGNTIYF. The CDR3 nucleotides read TGTGCCAGCAGCCAAACACCTGGGACAGGGGCTGGAAACACCATATATTTT.

This chain connects TRBV6-2 or TRBV6-3 to TRBJ2-1; no clear D. There are 13 residues in the CDR3. V lost 4 bases and J 6 bases, leaving 10 bases between the germline ends. Per the germline V gene, CDR1 is MNHEY and CDR2 is SVGEGT. The CDR3, as DNA: TGTGCCAGCAGTTCGACCAAGCGCAATGAGCAGTTCTTC. Amino acids: CASSSTKRNEQFF.

This rearrangement joins TRBV18 to TRBJ1-4; D not certain. The CDR3 loop spans 16 amino acids. Germline V gene data show CDR1 as KGHSH and CDR2 as LQKENI. V lost 0 bases and J 0 bases, leaving 8 bases between the germline ends. CDR3: CASSPPSVSTNEKLFF. The CDR3 nucleotides are TGTGCCAGCTCACCACCGTCAGTTTCAACTAATGAAAAACTGTTTTTT.

The gene calls are TRBV9 and TRBJ2-5; 9 bases line up with TRBD1. V shed 3 bases and J 0 bases; nucleotides not matched to a gene: 12. Germline lookup yields CDR1 SGDLS and CDR2 YYNGEE. The CDR3 spans 18 residues. CDR3 DNA: TGTGCCAGCAGCGACAGACAGGGGGGCATCCCGTACCAAGAGACCCAGTACTTC. As protein: CASSDRQGGIPYQETQYF.

The count of this clone is one. This chain joins TRBV5-4 and TRBJ2-4; D is possibly TRBD1 (5 bases). The V gene's germline CDR1 is SGHNT and CDR2 YYREEE (reference sequence). This CDR3 spans 18 amino acids. The V gene lost 2 bases and the J gene lost 1 base, with 19 bases spanning the gap. The CDR3 loop reads CASSLGPTQGPAKNIQYF. The CDR3 DNA is TGTGCCAGCAGCTTAGGTCCGACGCAGGGCCCGGCCAAAAACATTCAGTACTTC. Full variable domain (rest looked up from reference TRBV5-4 and TRBJ2-4): ETGVTQSPTHLIKTRGQQVTLRCSSQSGHNTVSWYQQALGQGPQFIFQYYREEENGRGNFPPRFSGLQFPNYSSELNVNALELDDSALYLCASSLGPTQGPAKNIQYFGAGTRLSVL.

This chain links TRBV11-2 with TRBJ2-7, with 7 bases aligning to TRBD2. The CDR3 has 14 amino acids. Germline V CDR1 and CDR2: SGHAT, FQNNGV. Germline trimming cut 1 base from V and 5 bases from J; bases unmatched to any gene: 5. The CDR3 is CASSLAGGGDEQYF. The CDR3 bases are TGTGCCAGCAGCTTAGCCGGGGGAGGGGACGAGCAGTACTTC.

About this clone: The junction does not match germline at one end; this may be a read error. The CDR3 loop is CATQAGGAQKTQYF. The CDR3 coding sequence is TGTGCCACCCAGGCGGGGGGCGCCCAAAAGACCCAGTACTTC. The gene calls are TRBV24-1 and TRBJ2-5; 8 nucleotides match TRBD2. The CDR3 covers 14 residues. Germline assignment: CDR1 KGHDR and CDR2 SFDVKD.

The chain has TRBV7-3 and TRBJ1-2, with a possible D match to TRBD1 (6 bases). Germline-derived CDR1 and CDR2 are SGHTA and FQGTGA. The length of the CDR3 is 13 residues. V was clipped by 4 bases and J by 4 bases, with 10 bases between them. Here the CDR3 DNA reads TGTGCCAGCAGCTCAGGACAGTTCTATGGCTACACCTTC. The encoded protein is CASSSGQFYGYTF. Drawing the rest from reference TRBV7-3 and TRBJ1-2, the complete variable domain is GAGVSQTPSNKVTEKGKYVELRCDPISGHTALYWYRQSLGQGPEFLIYFQGTGAADDSGLPNDRFFAVRPEGSVSTLKIQRTERGDSAVYLCASSSGQFYGYTFGSGTRLTVV.

The chain has TRBV5-1 and TRBJ1-1, with D perhaps TRBD1 (5 bases). V lost 6 bases and J 1 base, leaving 13 bases between the germline ends. The V gene's germline CDR1 is SGHRS and CDR2 YFSETQ. The CDR3 runs to 14 residues. The CDR3 sequence: CASTPGGKNTEAFF. As DNA, the CDR3 is TGCGCCAGCACACCGGGGGGGAAGAACACTGAAGCTTTCTTT.

The V and J genes are TRBV30 and TRBJ1-6; 8 bases are shared with TRBD1. With V trimmed by 2 bases and J by 2 bases, 2 bases remained unmatched. Germline V CDR1 and CDR2: GTSNPN, SVGIG (reference sequence). CDR3 length: 15 amino acids. The CDR3 DNA is TGTGCCTGGAGTCTGACAGGGGCCTATAATTCACCCCTCCACTTT. Protein sequence: CAWSLTGAYNSPLHF.

This clone appeared a single time. The chain links TRBV6-5 to TRBJ2-5; D might be TRBD2 (7 bases). V lost 2 bases and J lost 5, with 12 bases in between. The CDR3 totals 14 residues. Germline V lookup: CDR1 MNHEY, CDR2 SVGAGI. This chain's CDR3 is CASSYLGGLETQYF. In DNA form, the CDR3 reads TGTGCCAGCAGTTACCTCGGGGGGCTGGAGACCCAGTACTTC.